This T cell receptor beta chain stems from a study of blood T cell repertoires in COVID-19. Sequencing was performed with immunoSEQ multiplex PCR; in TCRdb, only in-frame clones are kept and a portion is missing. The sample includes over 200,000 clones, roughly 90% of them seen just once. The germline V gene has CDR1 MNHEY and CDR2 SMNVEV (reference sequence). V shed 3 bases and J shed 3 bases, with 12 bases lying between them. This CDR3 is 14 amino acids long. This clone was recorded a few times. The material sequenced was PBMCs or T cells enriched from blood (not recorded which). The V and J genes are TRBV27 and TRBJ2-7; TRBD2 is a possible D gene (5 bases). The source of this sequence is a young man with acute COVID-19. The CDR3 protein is CASSLRQRYYEQYF. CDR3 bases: TGTGCCAGCAGTTTGAGGCAGCGGTACTACGAGCAGTACTTC.